The 9 T cell receptor beta chains below were found in one sample sequenced in a study of spatial heterogeneity in lung cancer. The sample's time point: sample taken at primary tumor resection. These TCRs are of unknown antigen specificity. Study-wide results and limits: The study found that expanded intratumoral alpha and beta TCR counts tracked tumor mutation counts.

TCRdb processed the 5' RACE reads anew with MiXCR; each CDR3 protein has one entry. Here the sample spans around 100,000 distinct CDR3 sequences, approximately 4% being singletons. The sample in question was lung tumor tissue, obtained at surgery. The receptors here all came from a male donor with early-stage non-small cell lung cancer.

Ten or more counts support this clonotype. V gene TRBV15 combines with J gene TRBJ2-6; perhaps TRBD1 as D (5 bases). The CDR3 totals 20 residues. V lost 1 base and J 2 bases, leaving 21 bases between the germline ends. Germline values: CDR1 LNHNV, CDR2 YYDKDF (reference sequence). The CDR3 here is CATSRGLQGRSLTGANVLTF. DNA for the CDR3: TGTGCCACCAGCAGAGGGTTGCAGGGCCGGAGTTTAACTGGGGCCAACGTCCTGACTTTC. Full variable domain (rest looked up from reference TRBV15 and TRBJ2-6): DAMVIQNPRYQVTQFGKPVTLSCSQTLNHNVMYWYQQKSSQAPKLLFHYYDKDFNNEADTPDNFQSRRPNTSFCFLDIRSPGLGDTAMYLCATSRGLQGRSLTGANVLTFGAGSRLTVL.

This clonotype occurred a few times. This chain connects TRBV5-5 to TRBJ2-7; D gene unclear. This CDR3 has 14 residues. The V end was cut by 2 bases, the J end by 2 bases, with 11 bases between. Germline CDR1 and CDR2: SGHKS and YYEKEE (reference sequence). The CDR3 region is CASSLTPDPYEQYF. DNA for the CDR3: TGTGCCAGCAGCTTAACCCCAGATCCCTACGAGCAGTACTTC.

The rearrangement links TRBV28 to TRBJ1-5; no firm D call. V shed 8 bases and J shed 3 bases, with 14 bases lying between them. The CDR3 is 14 residues long. CDR1 and CDR2 from the germline V gene are MDHEN and SYDVKM. CDR3 nucleotides: TGTGCCAGCTGCTGTGAGTTTCCCAATCAGCCCCAGCATTTT. Encoded protein: CASCCEFPNQPQHF.

The table lists this clonotype with many counts. This rearrangement joins TRBV12-3 or TRBV12-4 to TRBJ2-1, with D perhaps given as TRBD1 or TRBD2 (5 bases each). Trimming took 3 bases from V and 8 from J, leaving 20 bases between them. The CDR3 has 16 amino acids. CDR3 in DNA: TGTGCCAGCAGTTTCAACCGGGACCAATTACGGGATGAGCAGTTCTTC. Residues: CASSFNRDQLRDEQFF.

Many counts were recorded for this clonotype. The chain couples TRBV4-1 to TRBJ1-2, with 9 bases that match TRBD1. The CDR3 runs to 14 residues. CDR1 is MGHRA and CDR2 is YSYEKL in the germline V gene. The junction had 6 bases not matched to a gene; V was cut back by 3 bases and J by 7 bases. The CDR3 spells CASSHRDRARGYTF. The DNA of the CDR3 is TGCGCCAGCAGCCACCGGGACAGGGCCCGTGGCTACACCTTC.

This clonotype occurred many times. V usage is TRBV6-5 and J usage is TRBJ1-5, with D tentatively TRBD1 (6 bases). V was pared by 8 bases and J by 6 bases, with 14 bases between. Germline CDR1 MNHEY, CDR2 SVGAGI. The CDR3 runs to 13 residues. CDR3 sequence: CASGSAGAQPQHF. CDR3 sequence (DNA): TGTGCCAGCGGTAGTGCGGGGGCTCAGCCCCAGCATTTT.

This clonotype was seen repeatedly, ten times or more. The chain carries TRBV4-1 and TRBJ2-3; D gene ambiguous. The CDR3 is 13 amino acids. Trimming removed 0 bases from V and 10 bases from J, with 11 bases in between. Germline loops: CDR1 MGHRA, CDR2 YSYEKL. The CDR3 coding sequence is TGCGCCAGCAGCCAAGATGGGCGGTTGGCGCAGTATTTT. Protein product: CASSQDGRLAQYF.

This clonotype has at least ten counts. The chain links TRBV28 to TRBJ2-7; D is unresolved. CDR3 length equals 14 residues. V lost 7 bases and J 4 bases, leaving 17 bases between the germline ends. The germline gives CDR1 MDHEN, CDR2 SYDVKM. CDR3 loop: CASTLPGLGYEQYF. DNA of the CDR3: TGTGCCAGCACCCTCCCCGGGTTAGGGTACGAGCAGTACTTC.

This clonotype was observed many times. This chain uses TRBV20-1 with TRBJ1-1; possible D gene TRBD1, 6 bases. The CDR3 totals 13 residues. The V and J ends lost 5 bases and 6 bases respectively, with 16 bases between them. Germline V gene lookup returns CDR1 DFQATT and CDR2 SNEGSKA (reference sequence). CDR3 DNA sequence: TGCAGTGCTTCCTCGGGACACGGCGCTGAAGCTTTCTTT. This translates into CSASSGHGAEAFF.